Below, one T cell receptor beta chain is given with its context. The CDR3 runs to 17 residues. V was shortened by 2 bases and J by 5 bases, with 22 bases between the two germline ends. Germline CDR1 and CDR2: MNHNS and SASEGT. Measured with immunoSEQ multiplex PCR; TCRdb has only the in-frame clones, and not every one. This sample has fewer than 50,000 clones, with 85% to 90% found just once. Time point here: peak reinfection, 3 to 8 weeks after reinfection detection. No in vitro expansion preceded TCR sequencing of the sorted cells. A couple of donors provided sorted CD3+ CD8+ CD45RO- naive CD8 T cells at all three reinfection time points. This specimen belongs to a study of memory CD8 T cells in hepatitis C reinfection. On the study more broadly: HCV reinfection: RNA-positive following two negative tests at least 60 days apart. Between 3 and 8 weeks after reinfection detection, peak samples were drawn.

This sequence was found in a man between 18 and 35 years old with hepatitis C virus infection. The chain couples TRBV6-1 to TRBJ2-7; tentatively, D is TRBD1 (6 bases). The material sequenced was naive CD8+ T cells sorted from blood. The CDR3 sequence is CASSERNRAYNHHEQYF. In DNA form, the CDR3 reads TGTGCCAGCAGTGAAAGAAACAGGGCCTATAACCATCACGAGCAGTACTTC.